The clone carrying this T cell receptor (beta chain) was observed a handful of times. Its antigen remains unidentified. TCRdb processed the reads anew with MiXCR; each CDR3 protein has one entry. Of about 890,000 distinct CDR3 sequences in the sample, about 33% were seen once. The germline gives CDR1 LNHDA, CDR2 SQIVND (reference sequence). The CDR3 runs 15 residues. V dropped 4 bases and J dropped 0 bases, with 12 bases sitting between them. This record belongs to a study of T cell repertoires in cytomegalovirus infection. Study at large: Researchers turned to recently identified HLA-C-restricted CMV epitopes as well as well-studied HLA-B-restricted ones. Matching HLA type, along with CMV infection, was indicated by public TCR beta signatures.

General study findings and limits: HLA-C-restricted, CMV-specific TCR beta clonotypes were dominant ex vivo.

This clonotype was obtained from a human donor in good health (CMV status not recorded). Some clones in this sample may be carry-over from other donors' samples. The chain is built from TRBV19 and TRBJ1-2; possibly TRBD1 for D (5 bases). The starting material was cultured CD8+ T cells from PBMCs, obtained from culture after CMV antigen stimulation. The CDR3 reads CASSKRTTSNYGYTF. Written as DNA, the CDR3 is TGTGCCAGTAGTAAACGGACAACATCTAACTATGGCTACACCTTC.